The 9 T cell receptor beta chains presented below share a single source sample, sequenced in a study of blood T cell repertoires in COVID-19. Only in-frame clones appear in the TCRdb table, and some are missing; sequencing was by immunoSEQ multiplex PCR. The sample lists roughly 88,000 clones; roughly 70% were seen once. The source material was peripheral blood. These receptors were collected from a woman aged 55-69 years in a cohort sampled during active or convalescent COVID-19.

The chain links TRBV6-6 to TRBJ1-1; the match to TRBD1 covers 7 bases. Germline CDR1 is MNHNY and CDR2 is SVGAGI (reference sequence). V lost 0 bases to trimming and J lost 3 bases; unmatched junction nucleotides: 4. CDR3 size: 15 residues. The CDR3 sequence is CASSYSGRGDTEAFF. Here the CDR3 DNA reads TGTGCCAGCAGTTACTCGGGCAGGGGGGACACTGAAGCTTTCTTT.

This clone was found a few times. The V call is TRBV6-2 or TRBV6-3, the J call TRBJ2-3, with 13 bases lining up with TRBD2. The germline CDR1 and CDR2 sequences are MNHEY and SVGEGT. Germline trimming cut 2 bases from V and 1 base from J; bases unmatched to any gene: 0. This CDR3 spans 16 amino acids. CDR3 in amino acids: CASSYGLAGGTDTQYF. In nucleotides, the CDR3 is TGTGCCAGCAGTTACGGACTAGCGGGGGGCACAGATACGCAGTATTTT.

V and J are TRBV12-5 and TRBJ2-1, with 11 bases matching TRBD1. CDR1 and CDR2 (germline): LGHNT, FRNRAP. Losses at the gene ends were 5 bases for V and 3 bases for J; bases not matched to a gene: 6. This CDR3 region has 16 residues. For the CDR3, the DNA is TGTGCTAGTGGTATCGGACAGGGGGCTATCTACAATGAGCAGTTCTTC. Its translation: CASGIGQGAIYNEQFF.

The chain links TRBV12-5 to TRBJ1-4; D is undetermined. Trimming stripped 2 bases from V and 4 bases from J, with 8 bases between. The CDR3 is 14 residues long. Germline V gene sequence: CDR1 LGHNT, CDR2 FRNRAP. The CDR3: CASGLLGINEKLFF. The CDR3 region has the DNA TGTGCTAGTGGTTTGCTAGGAATTAATGAAAAACTGTTTTTT.

The chain links TRBV4-2 to TRBJ2-7; D is possibly TRBD1 (6 bases). Germline V gene sequence: CDR1 LGHNA, CDR2 YNFKEQ. Trimming took 5 bases from V and 2 from J, leaving 13 bases between them. This CDR3 has 14 residues. The CDR3 coding sequence is TGTGCCAGCAGCTTCTCCGGACAGACCTACGAGCAGTACTTC. As protein: CASSFSGQTYEQYF.

The chain recombines TRBV14 with TRBJ2-3; tentative D call: TRBD1 (7 bases). The V end was cut by 2 bases, the J end by 11 bases, with 11 bases between. The CDR3 contains 12 residues. Germline V gene sequence: CDR1 SGHDN, CDR2 FVKESK. DNA of the CDR3: TGTGCCAGCAGCCAACCGGGGGACAGGCAGTATTTT. Translated, it gives CASSQPGDRQYF.

V and J are TRBV5-1 and TRBJ1-1, with a weak D call TRBD1 (6 bases). The CDR3 has 15 residues. CDR1 and CDR2 (germline): SGHRS, YFSETQ. The germline V and J ends were trimmed by 0 bases and 1 base, with 10 bases remaining between them. The CDR3 region has the DNA TGCGCCAGCAGCTTGGGGGGGCAGCAGAACACTGAAGCTTTCTTT. Its translation: CASSLGGQQNTEAFF.

This chain joins TRBV5-1 and TRBJ2-3; 8 bases align to TRBD2. Germline-derived CDR1 and CDR2 are SGHRS and YFSETQ. Germline trimming cut 0 bases from V and 2 bases from J; bases unmatched to any gene: 2. CDR3 size: 15 residues. DNA of the CDR3: TGCGCCAGCAGCTTGGCGGGGGGGTTCACAGATACGCAGTATTTT. Amino acids: CASSLAGGFTDTQYF.

This clone has a handful of counts. The chain combines TRBV4-3 with TRBJ2-5; 11 nucleotides match TRBD2. This CDR3 comprises 16 residues. Per germline, CDR1 LGHNA and CDR2 YSLEER. The V and J ends lost 0 bases and 4 bases, in that order; junction bases with no gene match: 4. The CDR3 sequence: CASSQDSGGVSETQYF. CDR3 nucleotide sequence: TGCGCCAGCAGCCAAGATAGCGGGGGGGTATCAGAGACCCAGTACTTC.